This is a list of T cell receptor beta chains from one sample in a study of T cells in tuberculosis. Profiling relied on immunoSEQ multiplex PCR, and the TCRdb table lists in-frame clones only, not all of them. The sample consists of 38,000 or so clones, 95% of them appearing once. Sequencing was done on a sample of PBMCs. The receptors originated from a donor between 10 and 35 years old with latent tuberculosis or without tuberculosis infection. The CDR3 runs from the conserved cysteine through the conserved F or W. The D gene is left open where the match is weak. For some rows the clone size is stated as once, few or many, or as a class when expanded; others skip it.

TRBJ1-3 . TRBD1 TRBV4-3 TGCGCCAGCAGCCAAGATTATCGGGACAGATTGGAGGGAAACACCATATATTTT CASSQDYRDRLEGNTIYF
TRBJ2-5 . TRBD1 TRBV7-7 TGTGCCAGCAGCTCCCGGGACAGGCGGTCGGAGACCCAGTACTTC CASSSRDRRSETQYF
TRBJ2-3 . . TRBV7-3 TGTGCCAGCAGCTTAAGAGGGAGCCCAGATACGCAGTATTTT CASSLRGSPDTQYF
TRBJ2-5 . . TRBV19 TGTGCCAGTAGTATATCGGCGGCGACTCAAGAGACCCAGTACTTC CASSISAATQETQYF
TRBJ1-2 . TRBD1 TRBV4-3 TGCGCCAGCAGCCAAGCCTTAGGACAGGGCGGCTACACCTTC CASSQALGQGGYTF
TRBJ2-7 . . TRBV29-1 TGCAGCGTTATGCCGGCTACAGGGCCTTCCTACGAGCAGTACTTC CSVMPATGPSYEQYF
TRBJ1-6 . TRBD1 TRBV10-3 TGTGCCATCAGTGAGATTGACAGGGTTGAAGACTCACCCCTCCACTTT CAISEIDRVEDSPLHF
TRBJ1-5 . TRBD1 TRBV28 TGTGCCAGCAGTTCTCCCCGACAGGGGGTAAGTAATCAGCCCCAGCATTTT CASSSPRQGVSNQPQHF
TRBJ2-7 . . TRBV5-1 TGCGCCAGCAGCGAATTCAGGGCAACCTACGAGCAGTACTTC CASSEFRATYEQYF
TRBJ1-5 . . TRBV28 TGTGCCAGCAGTTCACCCGCAATCTCAGGGGCTAGCAATCAGCCCCAGCATTTT CASSSPAISGASNQPQHF
TRBJ2-2 . TRBD2 TRBV6-5 TGTGCCAGCACCAAAGCGGGGGGGGAGACCGGGGAGCTGTTTTTT CASTKAGGETGELFF
TRBJ1-2 . . TRBV6-5 TGTGCCAGCAGTCAACACAGGGATTCCAACTATGGCTACACCTTC CASSQHRDSNYGYTF
TRBJ1-6 once TRBD1 TRBV6-6 TGTGCCACCATTTTGGCCAGGGGGTCCTATAATTCACCCCTCCACTTT CATILARGSYNSPLHF
TRBJ1-4 . TRBD1 TRBV2 TGTGCCAGCAGTGCACAGGGGGCAGTTAATGAAAAACTGTTTTTT CASSAQGAVNEKLFF
TRBJ2-7 . TRBD1 TRBV6-1 TGTGCCAGCCGACCCGGGACAGGGGCGAACGAGCAGTACTTC CASRPGTGANEQYF
TRBJ2-1 . TRBD1 TRBV9 TGTGCCAGCAGCGGGGGACAGGGATTCAATGAGCAGTTCTTC CASSGGQGFNEQFF
TRBJ2-3 once . TRBV11-2 TGTGCCAGCAGCTTGCAAACCTACAGCACAGATACGCAGTATTTT CASSLQTYSTDTQYF
TRBJ2-1 . . TRBV5-1 TGCGCCAGCACCCCGGGAACCTACAATGAGCAGTTCTTC CASTPGTYNEQFF